This entry lists 25 T cell receptor beta chains sequenced from one sample in a study of cytomegalovirus exposure and HLA in healthy donors (dated by TCRdb to 2016 to 2017). Library construction relied on the immunoSEQ multiplex PCR assay. Not all clones reach the TCRdb copy of this immuneACCESS table, which keeps in-frame sequences only. Checked studies attribute under half of the gap to unresolved V genes and leave the rest unexplained. The sample table contains tens of thousands of clones; only one count was recorded for around 88% of them. Of the sample, approximately 1.5% falls within the top ten clones. Sequences were obtained from PBMCs. All receptors come from a young woman in good health and CMV-seronegative.

This clone appeared many times. The chain carries TRBV4-1 and TRBJ2-2; possible D gene TRBD1, 6 bases. The CDR3 sequence is 15 residues long. CDR1 is MGHRA and CDR2 is YSYEKL in the germline V gene. Trimming stripped 3 bases from V and 5 bases from J, with 13 bases between. The CDR3 sequence: CASSHRGQQTGELFF. DNA of the CDR3: TGCGCCAGCAGCCATAGGGGACAACAGACCGGGGAGCTGTTTTTT.

The J gene is TRBJ2-3, the V gene TRBV11-2, with a tentative D call TRBD2 (6 bases). V lost 5 bases to trimming and J lost 0 bases, with 12 bases between them. Germline V gene sequence: CDR1 SGHAT, CDR2 FQNNGV. The CDR3 extends over 15 amino acids. The CDR3 sequence is CASSTFRESTDTQYF. The CDR3 nucleotides read TGTGCCAGCAGCACCTTCCGGGAGAGCACAGATACGCAGTATTTT.

Only a few counts were recorded for this clone. This chain links TRBV4-2 with TRBJ1-1; 7 bases are shared with TRBD1. The CDR3 length is 16 residues. Germline assignment: CDR1 LGHNA and CDR2 YNFKEQ. Trimming cost V 3 bases and J 1 base; bases outside gene matches: 8. The CDR3 here is CASSHMVGTANTEAFF. The CDR3, as DNA: TGTGCCAGCAGCCATATGGTAGGGACAGCGAACACTGAAGCTTTCTTT.

This rearrangement joins TRBV19 to TRBJ1-5; weak D call: TRBD1 (5 bases). Germline V CDR1 and CDR2: LNHDA, SQIVND (reference sequence). The V gene lost 7 bases and the J gene lost 7 bases, with 11 bases spanning the gap. The CDR3 sequence is 12 residues long. The CDR3 sequence: CASKAGWQPQHF. The CDR3 DNA is TGTGCCAGTAAAGCAGGGTGGCAGCCCCAGCATTTT.

This rearrangement joins TRBV28 to TRBJ2-2; 14 nucleotides match TRBD2. Germline V gene data show CDR1 as MDHEN and CDR2 as SYDVKM. This CDR3 spans 16 amino acids. J lost 6 bases, V lost 0 bases, and 0 bases had no gene match. The CDR3 sequence is CASSLWTSGRAGELFF. CDR3 in DNA: TGTGCCAGCAGTTTATGGACTAGCGGGAGGGCCGGGGAGCTGTTTTTT.

The gene calls are TRBV29-1 and TRBJ2-3; 7 positions agree with TRBD1. The CDR3 is made up of 14 amino acids. V was clipped by 3 bases and J by 3 bases; unmatched bases: 6. The germline V gene has CDR1 SQVTM and CDR2 ANQGSEA. CDR3 DNA sequence: TGCAGCGTTGAGACAGGGCTTCCGACAGATACGCAGTATTTT. It codes for CSVETGLPTDTQYF.

The rearrangement uses TRBV11-2 and TRBJ2-7, with a possible D match to TRBD1 (6 bases). The CDR3 loop spans 14 amino acids. Germline CDR1 reads SGHAT; CDR2 reads FQNNGV. V was cut by 5 bases and J by 4 bases, with 15 bases left in between. CDR3 sequence (DNA): TGTGCCAGCAGCCCAACAAACAGGGCTTACGAGCAGTACTTC. Protein: CASSPTNRAYEQYF.

The V gene is TRBV19, the J gene TRBJ2-2, with 10 bases that match TRBD2. Trimming cost V 3 bases and J 0 bases; bases outside gene matches: 1. The CDR3 is 16 residues long. CDR1 is LNHDA and CDR2 is SQIVND in the germline V gene (reference sequence). CDR3 in amino acids: CASSITSGANTGELFF. In DNA form, the CDR3 reads TGTGCCAGTAGTATTACTAGCGGGGCGAACACCGGGGAGCTGTTTTTT. The full variable domain, with the rest looked up from reference TRBV19 and TRBJ2-2, is DGGITQSPKYLFRKEGQNVTLSCEQNLNHDAMYWYRQDPGQGLRLIYYSQIVNDFQKGDIAEGYSVSREKKESFPLTVTSAQKNPTAFYLCASSITSGANTGELFFGEGSRLTVL.

The chain has TRBV19 and TRBJ1-1; maybe TRBD1 (5 bases). The CDR3 totals 14 residues. V was cut by 6 bases and J by 2 bases, with 13 bases left in between. The germline V gene encodes CDR1 LNHDA and CDR2 SQIVND (reference sequence). The CDR3 spells CASSLPGGNTEAFF. CDR3 bases: TGTGCCAGTAGCTTGCCCGGGGGTAACACTGAAGCTTTCTTT. Combining the CDR3 with reference TRBV19 and TRBJ1-1 gives the whole variable domain DGGITQSPKYLFRKEGQNVTLSCEQNLNHDAMYWYRQDPGQGLRLIYYSQIVNDFQKGDIAEGYSVSREKKESFPLTVTSAQKNPTAFYLCASSLPGGNTEAFFGQGTRLTVV.

The V and J genes are TRBV7-2 and TRBJ2-7; 10 nucleotides line up with TRBD2. The CDR3 sequence is 18 residues long. Germline V gene data show CDR1 as SGHTA and CDR2 as FQGNSA. V was clipped by 4 bases and J by 2 bases; unmatched bases: 14. The CDR3 DNA reads TGTGCCAGCAGCTCCAGGGGATCTAGCGGGAGTTCACCCTACGAGCAGTACTTC. Translating it yields CASSSRGSSGSSPYEQYF.

This chain links TRBV27 with TRBJ2-7; 8 bases are shared with TRBD2. Germline-derived CDR1 and CDR2 are MNHEY and SMNVEV (reference sequence). The CDR3 contains 12 residues. The V and J ends lost 8 bases and 9 bases, in that order; junction bases with no gene match: 9. The CDR3 sequence is CASSLPGGWQYF. As DNA, the CDR3 is TGTGCCAGCTCTCTTCCGGGAGGGTGGCAGTACTTC.

The V call is TRBV4-2, the J call TRBJ2-3, with D perhaps matching TRBD2 (6 bases). Germline loops: CDR1 LGHNA, CDR2 YNFKEQ. CDR3 length equals 15 residues. Trimming shortened V by 1 base and J by 4 bases, and 12 bases separated the two germline ends. CDR3 DNA: TGTGCCAGCAGCCAAGTTACGGGAGTGGCAGATACGCAGTATTTT. It translates to CASSQVTGVADTQYF.

The V and J genes are TRBV30 and TRBJ1-6; 11 bases align to TRBD1. Germline V lookup: CDR1 GTSNPN, CDR2 SVGIG (reference sequence). CDR3 size: 21 residues. Losses at the gene ends were 0 bases for V and 0 bases for J; bases not matched to a gene: 13. DNA for the CDR3: TGTGCCTGGAGTGTAGGGTCGCCGGACAGGGGGCTTAGCTCCTATAATTCACCCCTCCACTTT. Translating gives CAWSVGSPDRGLSSYNSPLHF.

This clone appeared once. The CDR3 bases are TGTGCCAGCAGCCCCCCAGGGGCCTTAGAAAAACTGTTTTTT. Translated: CASSPPGALEKLFF. This sequence joins TRBV7-2 and TRBJ1-4; maybe TRBD1 (6 bases). The germline CDR1 and CDR2 sequences are SGHTA and FQGNSA. V was cut by 5 bases and J by 8 bases, with 15 bases left in between. The CDR3 consists of 14 residues.

This chain connects TRBV30 to TRBJ1-2; D is unclear. This CDR3 has 11 residues. Trimming left V 2 bases short and J 10 bases short, with 11 bases between. Germline-derived CDR1 and CDR2 are GTSNPN and SVGIG (reference sequence). The CDR3 loop reads CAWSTRTFYTF. The CDR3 coding sequence is TGTGCCTGGAGTACCCGGACTTTCTACACCTTC. Drawing the rest from reference TRBV30 and TRBJ1-2, the complete variable domain is SQTIHQWPATLVQPVGSPLSLECTVEGTSNPNLYWYRQAAGRGLQLLFYSVGIGQISSEVPQNLSASRPQDRQFILSSKKLLLSDSGFYLCAWSTRTFYTFGSGTRLTVV.

The chain uses TRBV4-2 and TRBJ1-2; D remains ambiguous. This CDR3 spans 14 amino acids. Trimming took off 7 bases at V and 8 bases at J, with 20 bases between the two ends. Germline V CDR1 and CDR2: LGHNA, YNFKEQ. Here the CDR3 DNA reads TGTGCCAGCAACACCCGACGCGGGGATGAGGGCTACACCTTC. Translation: CASNTRRGDEGYTF.

The chain joins TRBV27 to TRBJ2-1; TRBD1 matches 7 bases. CDR1 and CDR2 from the germline V gene are MNHEY and SMNVEV (reference sequence). The CDR3 consists of 15 residues. The junction had 8 bases not matched to a gene; V was cut back by 5 bases and J by 4 bases. The CDR3 protein is CASSKGQVRYNEQFF. CDR3 sequence (DNA): TGTGCCAGCAGTAAAGGACAGGTGCGTTACAATGAGCAGTTCTTC.

This clone was observed a single time. This sequence joins TRBV4-2 and TRBJ1-4, with TRBD1 identical over 9 bases. The V and J ends lost 5 bases and 8 bases, in that order; junction bases with no gene match: 9. This CDR3 spans 15 amino acids. Germline values: CDR1 LGHNA, CDR2 YNFKEQ. The DNA of the CDR3 is TGTGCCAGCAGCTATGTACAGGGGGCGAAAGAAAAACTGTTTTTT. Translating gives CASSYVQGAKEKLFF.

The J gene is TRBJ2-7, the V gene TRBV2, with 9 bases fitting TRBD1. The germline CDR1 and CDR2 sequences are SNHLY and FYNNEI. J lost 3 bases, V lost 3 bases, and 3 bases had no gene match. The CDR3 length is 14 residues. CDR3 sequence: CASSETGGGYEQYF. For the CDR3, the DNA is TGTGCCAGCAGTGAGACAGGGGGAGGCTACGAGCAGTACTTC. The entire variable domain, with the rest obtained from reference TRBV2 and TRBJ2-7, is as follows: EPEVTQTPSHQVTQMGQEVILRCVPISNHLYFYWYRQILGQKVEFLVSFYNNEISEKSEIFDDQFSVERPDGSNFTLKIRSTKLEDSAMYFCASSETGGGYEQYFGPGTRLTVT.

To note about this clone: This specimen includes other DNA sequences encoding the same CDR3. The chain employs TRBV9 and TRBJ2-3, with a weak D call TRBD2 (6 bases). V dropped 0 bases and J dropped 3 bases, with 8 bases sitting between them. Germline loops: CDR1 SGDLS, CDR2 YYNGEE. This CDR3 has 14 amino acids. CDR3 nucleotide sequence: TGTGCCAGCAGCGTAGGCGGGGTAACAGATACGCAGTATTTT. Translation gives CASSVGGVTDTQYF. Complete variable domain (other parts from reference TRBV9 and TRBJ2-3): DSGVTQTPKHLITATGQRVTLRCSPRSGDLSVYWYQQSLDQGLQFLIQYYNGEERAKGNILERFSAQQFPDLHSELNLSSLELGDSALYFCASSVGGVTDTQYFGPGTRLTVL.

This sequence joins TRBV6-1 and TRBJ2-5; D is possibly TRBD2 (7 bases). This CDR3 contains 13 residues. Germline V lookup: CDR1 MNHNS, CDR2 SASEGT. Trimming shortened V by 4 bases and J by 4 bases, and 10 bases separated the two germline ends. The CDR3 DNA sequence: TGTGCCAGCAGTGTAGGGGGGGTAGAGACCCAGTACTTC. It yields the protein CASSVGGVETQYF.

This clone turned up a few times. The chain joins TRBV5-1 to TRBJ2-7; TRBD1 matches 7 bases. V gave up 0 bases and J gave up 1 base; unmatched junction bases: 1. This CDR3 spans 14 amino acids. Germline V gives CDR1 SGHRS, CDR2 YFSETQ. CDR3 DNA sequence: TGCGCCAGCAGCTTGGCGGGACAGTCCTACGAGCAGTACTTC. Translating gives CASSLAGQSYEQYF.

J is TRBJ2-7 and V is TRBV23-1, with D maybe TRBD2 (6 bases). TRBV23-1 is classed as an ORF, of uncertain function. Deletions cut 0 bases from V and 7 bases from J, with 22 bases between. The CDR3 is made up of 17 amino acids. The CDR3 reads CASSQSDLGWGDREQYF. CDR3 bases: TGCGCCAGCAGTCAATCGGATCTAGGGTGGGGGGATCGAGAGCAGTACTTC.

This chain uses TRBV7-9 with TRBJ2-7; the D gene is possibly TRBD2 (5 bases). The CDR3 runs 14 residues. CDR1 is SEHNR and CDR2 is FQNEAQ in the germline V gene (reference sequence). V was cut by 3 bases and J by 7 bases, with 16 bases left in between. The CDR3 here is CASSLMSISGEQYF. The CDR3 DNA reads as TGTGCCAGCAGCTTGATGTCTATCTCGGGAGAGCAGTACTTC.

The gene calls are TRBV6-5 and TRBJ2-1; 9 bases are shared with TRBD2. CDR1 and CDR2 from the germline V gene are MNHEY and SVGAGI. V trimming: 2 bases; J trimming: 6 bases; junction bases outside the gene matches: 5. This CDR3 has 15 residues. CDR3 sequence (DNA): TGTGCCAGCAGTTACATAACTAGCGGGCCCAATGAGCAGTTCTTC. This encodes CASSYITSGPNEQFF.